Shown below are 23 T cell receptor beta chains from a single sample sequenced in a study of graft-versus-host responses after intestinal transplantation. No antigen has been assigned to these receptors. Profiling relied on immunoSEQ multiplex PCR, and the TCRdb table lists in-frame clones only, not all of them. The sample carries approximately 82,000 clones, 85% to 95% recorded once. The sample here was unstimulated CD8+ T cells sorted from spleen or lymph node cells, taken before transplant. These TCRs come from a human donor who was the organ donor for an intestinal transplant.

The chain carries TRBV5-5 and TRBJ2-1, with 12 bases aligning to TRBD1. V was clipped by 5 bases and J by 3 bases; unmatched bases: 9. Germline V gene lookup returns CDR1 SGHKS and CDR2 YYEKEE (reference sequence). This CDR3 spans 17 amino acids. CDR3 in amino acids: CASSHPGQGARYNEQFF. The CDR3, as DNA: TGTGCCAGCAGTCATCCGGGACAGGGGGCGCGCTACAATGAGCAGTTCTTC.

This clone was recorded once. One junction end disagrees with the germline gene, perhaps due to a read error. The chain has TRBV29-1 and TRBJ2-5, with 9 bases fitting TRBD2. This CDR3 comprises 15 residues. Germline CDR1 SQVTM, CDR2 ANQGSEA. The CDR3 spells CSFEGSGGLLETQYF. CDR3 bases: TGCAGCTTTGAGGGGAGCGGGGGGCTATTAGAGACCCAGTACTTC.

The chain couples TRBV19 to TRBJ1-1; maybe TRBD1 (6 bases). Trimming cost V 5 bases and J 1 base, with 14 bases left between them. The CDR3 extends over 15 amino acids. The germline V gene has CDR1 LNHDA and CDR2 SQIVND (reference sequence). The CDR3 DNA reads TGTGCCAGTAGTCCGTGGGACAATCCGAACACTGAAGCTTTCTTT. Protein sequence: CASSPWDNPNTEAFF.

The V and J genes are TRBV4-3 and TRBJ2-7; TRBD2 is a possible D gene (5 bases). The CDR3 has 15 amino acids. Trimming removed 4 bases at V and 0 bases at J, with 13 bases between. Germline V gene lookup returns CDR1 LGHNA and CDR2 YSLEER. The CDR3: CASSPGVMYSYEQYF. The DNA of the CDR3 is TGCGCCAGCAGCCCCGGGGTTATGTACTCCTACGAGCAGTACTTC.

This clone was detected a few times. This rearrangement joins TRBV5-6 to TRBJ2-7, with TRBD1 identical over 7 bases. V was pared by 0 bases and J by 7 bases, with 7 bases of the junction left unmatched. The CDR3 contains 14 residues. The germline V gene encodes CDR1 SGHDT and CDR2 YYEEEE. The CDR3, as DNA: TGTGCCAGCAGCTTGGAGGACAGGCCCTGGGAGCAGTACTTC. This codes for CASSLEDRPWEQYF. Complete variable domain (other parts from reference TRBV5-6 and TRBJ2-7): DAGVTQSPTHLIKTRGQQVTLRCSPKSGHDTVSWYQQALGQGPQFIFQYYEEEERQRGNFPDRFSGHQFPNYSSELNVNALLLGDSALYLCASSLEDRPWEQYFGPGTRLTVT.

V gene TRBV6-5 combines with J gene TRBJ2-3; TRBD2 aligns across 8 bases. Germline loops: CDR1 MNHEY, CDR2 SVGAGI. This CDR3 region has 13 residues. The V segment lost 5 bases and the J segment 6 bases; nucleotides outside the gene matches: 4. The CDR3 bases are TGTGCCAGCAGTACTTCTAGCGGGGATACGCAGTATTTT. Translated: CASSTSSGDTQYF.

The chain carries TRBV5-1 and TRBJ2-1; 12 bases align to TRBD2. The CDR3 covers 14 residues. CDR1 is SGHRS, CDR2 YFSETQ, per germline. After removal of 7 bases from V and 10 bases from J, the junction contained 9 bases not matched to a gene. The CDR3 bases are TGCGCCAGCTCCCGACTAGCGGGAGCGCAAGAGCAGTTCTTC. Protein: CASSRLAGAQEQFF.

This clone appeared a single time. The J gene is TRBJ1-1, the V gene TRBV5-5, with D perhaps matching TRBD1 (5 bases). This CDR3 region has 14 residues. The germline gives CDR1 SGHKS, CDR2 YYEKEE (reference sequence). V shed 4 bases and J shed 4 bases, with 14 bases lying between them. CDR3 bases: TGTGCCAGCAGCCCCTGGGGCACCGCCACTGAAGCTTTCTTT. Its translation is CASSPWGTATEAFF. Full variable domain (outside the CDR3, taken from reference TRBV5-5 and TRBJ1-1): DAGVTQSPTHLIKTRGQQVTLRCSPISGHKSVSWYQQVLGQGPQFIFQYYEKEERGRGNFPDRFSARQFPNYSSELNVNALLLGDSALYLCASSPWGTATEAFFGQGTRLTVV.

The chain links TRBV10-3 to TRBJ1-1; TRBD1 aligns across 11 bases. V gave up 3 bases and J gave up 4 bases; unmatched junction bases: 1. This CDR3 is 14 amino acids long. Germline values: CDR1 ENHRY, CDR2 SYGVKD. CDR3 sequence (DNA): TGTGCCATCAGTGATGGGACAGGGGGCACTGAAGCTTTCTTT. Protein product: CAISDGTGGTEAFF.

The chain links TRBV19 to TRBJ2-7; tentative D call: TRBD1 (5 bases). With 3 bases removed from V and 4 bases from J, the gap between germline ends came to 10 bases. In germline, CDR1 is LNHDA, CDR2 SQIVND (reference sequence). This CDR3 contains 13 residues. The CDR3 loop reads CASSITGLYEQYF. The CDR3 nucleotides read TGTGCCAGTAGTATCACAGGTTTGTACGAGCAGTACTTC.

The rearrangement uses TRBV11-2 and TRBJ2-7; D gene uncertain. Germline V gene sequence: CDR1 SGHAT, CDR2 FQNNGV. The CDR3 has 13 amino acids. With 5 bases removed from V and 6 bases from J, the gap between germline ends came to 14 bases. The CDR3 DNA is TGTGCCAGCAGCCCCCCTCTGAGTCTCGAGCAGTACTTC. Its protein is CASSPPLSLEQYF.

J is TRBJ2-3 and V is TRBV19; 9 bases are shared with TRBD2. The V segment lost 5 bases and the J segment 2 bases; nucleotides outside the gene matches: 11. Germline V gene data show CDR1 as LNHDA and CDR2 as SQIVND (reference sequence). The CDR3 has 17 amino acids. This CDR3 reads CASSPAGGPGHTDTQYF. The CDR3, as DNA: TGTGCCAGTAGTCCCGCGGGGGGGCCCGGACACACAGATACGCAGTATTTT. Full variable domain (remainder filled in from reference TRBV19 and TRBJ2-3): DGGITQSPKYLFRKEGQNVTLSCEQNLNHDAMYWYRQDPGQGLRLIYYSQIVNDFQKGDIAEGYSVSREKKESFPLTVTSAQKNPTAFYLCASSPAGGPGHTDTQYFGPGTRLTVL.

The rearrangement links TRBV28 to TRBJ2-3; TRBD1 is a possible D gene (5 bases). The CDR3 extends over 14 amino acids. V gave up 3 bases and J gave up 2 bases, with 9 bases separating them. Per the germline V gene, CDR1 is MDHEN and CDR2 is SYDVKM. CDR3 nucleotides: TGTGCCAGCAGTTTGGGGCTAGACACAGATACGCAGTATTTT. Its protein product is CASSLGLDTDTQYF.

This chain joins TRBV5-8 and TRBJ1-5; no clear D. Germline values: CDR1 SGHTS, CDR2 YDEGEE. This CDR3 comprises 19 residues. Between the trimmed V and J ends, which lost 0 bases and 5 bases, there was a span of 24 bases. The DNA for the CDR3 is TGTGCCAGCAGCTTGGCCGTAATTTGGGCAGGTCATTGGGATCAGCCCCAGCATTTT. Its protein is CASSLAVIWAGHWDQPQHF.

V and J are TRBV9 and TRBJ2-1; unclear D gene. V was shortened by 2 bases and J by 2 bases, with 17 bases between the two germline ends. The germline CDR1 and CDR2 sequences are SGDLS and YYNGEE. The CDR3 contains 17 residues. In DNA, the CDR3 is TGTGCCAGCAGCGTTTTGTCGACCGGAGTGACCTACAATGAGCAGTTCTTC. Protein: CASSVLSTGVTYNEQFF.

A word on this clone: Other DNA variants within this sample encode the same CDR3. The chain recombines TRBV6-5 with TRBJ1-1; 8 bases fit TRBD1. Trimming removed 3 bases from V and 1 base from J; junction bases left unmatched: 1. CDR3 length equals 14 residues. The V gene's germline CDR1 is MNHEY and CDR2 SVGAGI. CDR3 protein: CASSYGQGNTEAFF. CDR3 coding DNA: TGTGCCAGCAGTTATGGACAGGGGAACACTGAAGCTTTCTTT.

This clone was counted a few times. V gene TRBV6-1 combines with J gene TRBJ2-5; no reliable D call. This CDR3 region has 14 residues. CDR1 and CDR2 (germline): MNHNS, SASEGT. V lost 3 bases and J 5 bases, leaving 13 bases between the germline ends. The CDR3 sequence is CASSEGPAPETQYF. CDR3 bases: TGTGCCAGCAGTGAGGGCCCTGCCCCGGAGACCCAGTACTTC.

The V and J genes are TRBV28 and TRBJ2-1; D remains unclear. The V gene's germline CDR1 is MDHEN and CDR2 SYDVKM. The CDR3 covers 16 residues. V shed 2 bases and J shed 0 bases, with 11 bases lying between them. The CDR3 spells CASSLINLSSYNEQFF. CDR3 bases: TGTGCCAGCAGTTTAATTAACCTGAGCTCCTACAATGAGCAGTTCTTC.

This chain links TRBV7-8 with TRBJ1-1; D unresolved. V was cut by 10 bases and J by 7 bases, with 16 bases left in between. The V gene's germline CDR1 is SGHVS and CDR2 FQNEAQ. The CDR3 runs to 12 residues. CDR3 in amino acids: CATSGNRYEAFF. The CDR3 bases are TGTGCCACCTCGGGGAACCGATATGAAGCTTTCTTT. Full variable domain (missing parts from reference TRBV7-8 and TRBJ1-1): GAGVSQSPRYKVAKRGQDVALRCDPISGHVSLFWYQQALGQGPEFLTYFQNEAQLDKSGLPSDRFFAERPEGSVSTLKIQRTQQEDSAVYLCATSGNRYEAFFGQGTRLTVV.

This clone came up once. The genes are TRBV4-2 and TRBJ1-1; tentative D call: TRBD1 (5 bases). The CDR3 spans 13 residues. Germline lookup yields CDR1 LGHNA and CDR2 YNFKEQ. V lost 4 bases, J lost 5 bases, and 11 bases lay in between. The CDR3 loop is CASSRGGATEAFF. CDR3 bases: TGTGCCAGCAGCCGGGGAGGGGCGACTGAAGCTTTCTTT.

The chain recombines TRBV6-6 with TRBJ2-3; TRBD2 matches at 10 bases. Germline loops: CDR1 MNHNY, CDR2 SVGAGI (reference sequence). V shed 2 bases and J 6 bases; nucleotides not matched to a gene: 8. This CDR3 has 16 amino acids. In nucleotides, the CDR3 is TGTGCCAGCAGTTACCGGACTAGCGGAGGGGGGGATACGCAGTATTTT. As protein: CASSYRTSGGGDTQYF.

This sequence joins TRBV19 and TRBJ2-3; 9 bases line up with TRBD2. The length of the CDR3 is 13 residues. The ends lost 7 bases at V and 5 bases at J; junction bases unmatched: 4. Germline CDR1 reads LNHDA; CDR2 reads SQIVND (reference sequence). In DNA form, the CDR3 reads TGTGCCAGTAAGCGGGAGGATCGAGATACGCAGTATTTT. This sequence encodes CASKREDRDTQYF.

Worth noting for this clone: One junction end disagrees with the germline gene, perhaps due to a read error. The chain joins TRBV4-1 to TRBJ2-7; D might be TRBD1 or TRBD2, each matching 7 bases. Looked up from germline, CDR1 is MGHRA and CDR2 is YSYEKL. CDR3 length equals 13 residues. The CDR3 sequence: CASGQGGVREQYF. The DNA for the CDR3 is TGCGCCAGCGGCCAGGGGGGGGTCCGCGAGCAGTACTTC.